This TCR beta chain was profiled in a study of CD8+ T cells in alopecia areata. This clone was seen a handful of times. Its antigen remains unidentified. The CDR3 has 17 amino acids. Germline V lookup: CDR1 SQVTM, CDR2 ANQGSEA. V gave up 0 bases and J gave up 2 bases; unmatched junction bases: 9. The treatment: oral pan-JAK inhibitor, 5-10 mg twice daily. General observations from the study: Many expanded lesional clones stayed in scalp and blood while on tofacitinib. The study found TCR sharing across patients less clear than in mice, possibly for HLA reasons.

TCR sequencing used cDNA made by reverse transcription of extracted RNA. The data were produced by immunoSEQ multiplex PCR, yet TCRdb's version contains in-frame clones alone and is incomplete. The profile shows roughly 120,000 clones, about three fifths of them singletons. This chain connects TRBV29-1 to TRBJ2-3, with TRBD1 matching 9 bases. The sequence came from a human donor with alopecia areata. This specimen consisted of CD8+ T cells sorted from blood, obtained at week 4, from a patient treated with tofacitinib. The CDR3 sequence: CSVEDPRDRAITDTQYF. The CDR3 DNA reads as TGCAGCGTTGAAGACCCACGGGACAGGGCCATCACAGATACGCAGTATTTT.